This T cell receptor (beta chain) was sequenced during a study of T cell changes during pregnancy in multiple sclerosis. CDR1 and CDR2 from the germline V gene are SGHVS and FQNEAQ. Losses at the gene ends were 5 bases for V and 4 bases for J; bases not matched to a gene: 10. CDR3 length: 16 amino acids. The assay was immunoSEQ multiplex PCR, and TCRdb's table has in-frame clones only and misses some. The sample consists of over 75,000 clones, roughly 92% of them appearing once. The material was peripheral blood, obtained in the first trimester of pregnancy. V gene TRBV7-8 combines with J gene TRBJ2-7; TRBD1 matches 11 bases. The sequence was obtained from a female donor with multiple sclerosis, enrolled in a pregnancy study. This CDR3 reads CASSAKRDRGFYEQYF. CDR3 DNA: TGTGCCAGCAGCGCAAAGAGGGACAGGGGGTTTTACGAGCAGTACTTC. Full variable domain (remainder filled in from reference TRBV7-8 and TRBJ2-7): GAGVSQSPRYKVAKRGQDVALRCDPISGHVSLFWYQQALGQGPEFLTYFQNEAQLDKSGLPSDRFFAERPEGSVSTLKIQRTQQEDSAVYLCASSAKRDRGFYEQYFGPGTRLTVT.